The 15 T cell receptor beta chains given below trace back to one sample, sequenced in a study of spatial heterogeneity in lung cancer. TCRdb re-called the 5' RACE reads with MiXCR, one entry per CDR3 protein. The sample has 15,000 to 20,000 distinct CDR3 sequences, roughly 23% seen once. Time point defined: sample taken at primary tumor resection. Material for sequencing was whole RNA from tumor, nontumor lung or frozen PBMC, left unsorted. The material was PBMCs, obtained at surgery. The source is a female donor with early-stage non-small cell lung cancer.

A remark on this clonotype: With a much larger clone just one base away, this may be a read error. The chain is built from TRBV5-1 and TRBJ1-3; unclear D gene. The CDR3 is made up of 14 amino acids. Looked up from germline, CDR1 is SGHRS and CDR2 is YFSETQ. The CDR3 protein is CANSLELSGNTIYF. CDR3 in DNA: TGCGCCAACAGCTTGGAGCTCTCTGGAAACACCATATATTTT.

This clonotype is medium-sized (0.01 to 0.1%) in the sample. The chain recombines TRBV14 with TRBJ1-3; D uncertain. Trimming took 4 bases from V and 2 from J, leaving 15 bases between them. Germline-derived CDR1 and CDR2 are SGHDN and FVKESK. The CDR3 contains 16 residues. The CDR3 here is CASSPFRASTGNTIYF. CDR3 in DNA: TGTGCCAGCAGCCCATTTAGGGCCTCGACTGGAAACACCATATATTTT.

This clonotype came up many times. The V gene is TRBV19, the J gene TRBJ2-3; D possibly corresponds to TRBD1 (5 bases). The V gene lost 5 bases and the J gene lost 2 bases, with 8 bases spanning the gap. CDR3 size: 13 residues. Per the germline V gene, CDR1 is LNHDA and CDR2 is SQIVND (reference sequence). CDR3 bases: TGTGCCAGTAGTCCCAGGGACACAGATACGCAGTATTTT. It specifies CASSPRDTDTQYF.

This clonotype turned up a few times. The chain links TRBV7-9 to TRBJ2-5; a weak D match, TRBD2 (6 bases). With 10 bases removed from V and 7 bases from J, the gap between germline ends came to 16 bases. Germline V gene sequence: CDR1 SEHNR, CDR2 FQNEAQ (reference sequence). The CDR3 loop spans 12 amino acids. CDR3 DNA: TGTGCCACCCAGCCCCAGGGAGGGACCCAGTACTTC. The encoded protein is CATQPQGGTQYF.

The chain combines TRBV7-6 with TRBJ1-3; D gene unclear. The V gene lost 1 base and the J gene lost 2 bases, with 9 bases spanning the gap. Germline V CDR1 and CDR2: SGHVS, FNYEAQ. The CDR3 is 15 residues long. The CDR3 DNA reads TGTGCCAGCAGCTTAGTCCAAGCACCTGGAAACACCATATATTTT. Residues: CASSLVQAPGNTIYF.

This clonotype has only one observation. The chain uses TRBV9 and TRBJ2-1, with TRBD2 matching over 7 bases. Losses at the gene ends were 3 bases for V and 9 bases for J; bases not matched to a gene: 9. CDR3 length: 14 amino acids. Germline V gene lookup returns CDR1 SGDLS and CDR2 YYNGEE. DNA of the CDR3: TGTGCCAGCAGCGCAAGACTAGCCCAGGTTGAGCAGTTCTTC. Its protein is CASSARLAQVEQFF.

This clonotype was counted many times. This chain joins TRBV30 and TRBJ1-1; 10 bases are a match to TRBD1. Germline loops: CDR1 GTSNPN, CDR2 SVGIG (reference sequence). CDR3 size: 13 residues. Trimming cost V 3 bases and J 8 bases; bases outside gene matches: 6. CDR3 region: CAWRVDRGQEAFF. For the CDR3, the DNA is TGTGCCTGGAGGGTTGACAGGGGGCAAGAAGCTTTCTTT.

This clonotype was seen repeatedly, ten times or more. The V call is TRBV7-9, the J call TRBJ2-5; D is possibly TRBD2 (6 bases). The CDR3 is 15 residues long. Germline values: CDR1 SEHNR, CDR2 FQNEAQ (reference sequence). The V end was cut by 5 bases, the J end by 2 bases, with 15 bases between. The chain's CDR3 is CASSIGQGGQETQYF. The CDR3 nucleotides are TGTGCCAGCAGCATAGGACAAGGAGGGCAAGAGACCCAGTACTTC.

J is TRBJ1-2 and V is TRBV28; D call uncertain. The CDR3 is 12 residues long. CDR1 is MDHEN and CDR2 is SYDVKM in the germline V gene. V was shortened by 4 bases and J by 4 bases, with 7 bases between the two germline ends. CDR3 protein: CASSSYGYGYTF. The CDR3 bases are TGTGCCAGCAGTTCTTACGGCTATGGCTACACCTTC.

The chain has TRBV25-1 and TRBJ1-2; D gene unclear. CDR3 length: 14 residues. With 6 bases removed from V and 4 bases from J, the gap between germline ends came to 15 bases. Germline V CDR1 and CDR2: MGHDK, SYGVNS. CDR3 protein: CASRPSGSLYGYTF. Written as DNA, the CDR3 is TGTGCCAGCAGACCCTCAGGCAGCCTCTATGGCTACACCTTC.

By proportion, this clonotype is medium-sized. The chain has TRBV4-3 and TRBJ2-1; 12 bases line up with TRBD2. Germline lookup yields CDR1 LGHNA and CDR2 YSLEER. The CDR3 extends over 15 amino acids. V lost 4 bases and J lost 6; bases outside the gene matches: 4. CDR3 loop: CASSPLAGGVNEQFF. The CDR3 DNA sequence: TGCGCCAGCAGCCCACTAGCGGGAGGAGTCAATGAGCAGTTCTTC.

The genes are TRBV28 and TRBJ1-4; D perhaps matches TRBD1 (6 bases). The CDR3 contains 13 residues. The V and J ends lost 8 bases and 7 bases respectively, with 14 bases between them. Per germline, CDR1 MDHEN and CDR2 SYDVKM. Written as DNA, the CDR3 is TGTGCCAGCCATGACAGGTCCAGTGAAAAACTGTTTTTT. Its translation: CASHDRSSEKLFF.

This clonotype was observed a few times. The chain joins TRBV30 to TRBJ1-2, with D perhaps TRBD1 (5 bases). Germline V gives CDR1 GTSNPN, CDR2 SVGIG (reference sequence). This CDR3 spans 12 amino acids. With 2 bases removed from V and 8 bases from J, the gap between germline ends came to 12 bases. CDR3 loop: CAWSIPRDGYTF. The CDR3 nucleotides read TGTGCCTGGAGTATTCCCCGGGACGGCTACACCTTC.

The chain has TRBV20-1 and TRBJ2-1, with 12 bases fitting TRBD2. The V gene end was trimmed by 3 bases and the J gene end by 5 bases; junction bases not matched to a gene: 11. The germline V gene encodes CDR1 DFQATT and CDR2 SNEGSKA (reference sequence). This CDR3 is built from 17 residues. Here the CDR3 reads CSARAIPSGGVNNEQFF. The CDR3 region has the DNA TGCAGTGCTAGGGCCATCCCTAGCGGGGGGGTTAACAATGAGCAGTTCTTC.

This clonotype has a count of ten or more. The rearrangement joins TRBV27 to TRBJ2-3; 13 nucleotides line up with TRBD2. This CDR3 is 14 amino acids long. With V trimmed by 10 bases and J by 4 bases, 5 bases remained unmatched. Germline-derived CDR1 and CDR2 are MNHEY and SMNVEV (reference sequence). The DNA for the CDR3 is TGTGCCACCTGGACTAGCGGGAGCCCAGATACGCAGTATTTT. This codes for CATWTSGSPDTQYF.